The clone carrying this T cell receptor (beta chain) appeared a few times. Antigen: not known. This entry belongs to a study of identical twins. Notes on the study in general: Abundant cord blood beta clonotypes carried fewer insertions; memory repertoires showed none.

A universal primer binding site was introduced by template switching. The final cDNA contained unique molecular identifiers. TCRdb used MiXCR to reprocess the 5' RACE reads, holding one entry per CDR3 protein. Among approximately 630,000 distinct CDR3 sequences listed, just over 7% were seen once. V was trimmed by 5 bases and J by 2 bases, leaving 13 bases between them. Germline loops: CDR1 SGHVS, CDR2 FNYEAQ. This CDR3 has 15 amino acids. These same records also appear under a second study, on yellow fever vaccine responses in identical twins.

This sequence joins TRBV7-6 and TRBJ2-1; maybe TRBD2 (6 bases). The material sequenced was PBMCs. This TCR derives from a young woman in good health. CDR3 coding DNA: TGTGCCAGCAGCCCGGGACTTCCTGCCTACAATGAGCAGTTCTTC. Translation: CASSPGLPAYNEQFF.